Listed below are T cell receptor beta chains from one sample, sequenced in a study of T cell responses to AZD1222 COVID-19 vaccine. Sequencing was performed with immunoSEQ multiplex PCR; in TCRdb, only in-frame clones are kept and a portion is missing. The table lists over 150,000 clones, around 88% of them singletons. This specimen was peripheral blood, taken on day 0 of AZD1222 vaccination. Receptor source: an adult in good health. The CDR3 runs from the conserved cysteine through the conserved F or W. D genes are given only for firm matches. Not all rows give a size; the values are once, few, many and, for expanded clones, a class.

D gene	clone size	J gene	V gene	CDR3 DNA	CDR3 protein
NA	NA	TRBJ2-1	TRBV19	TGTGCCAGTAGTATTACACTGTACAATGAGCAGTTCTTC	CASSITLYNEQFF
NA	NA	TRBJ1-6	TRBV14	TGTGCCAGCAGCCAATACGCGGATTCACCCCTCCACTTT	CASSQYADSPLHF
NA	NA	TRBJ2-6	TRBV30	TGTGCCTGGAGCTTAAGGGGATCTGGGGCCAACGTCCTGACTTTC	CAWSLRGSGANVLTF
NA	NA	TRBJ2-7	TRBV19	TGTGCCAACAGTAGGTATATCCGCAACTCCTACGAGCAGTACTTC	CANSRYIRNSYEQYF
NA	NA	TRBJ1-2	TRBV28	TGTGCCAGCAGTGGGACGGGGGGCGACTATGGCTACACCTTC	CASSGTGGDYGYTF
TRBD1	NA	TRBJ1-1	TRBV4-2	TGTGCCAGCAGCCAGAGGCAGGGACAGCCGAACACTGAAGCTTTCTTT	CASSQRQGQPNTEAFF
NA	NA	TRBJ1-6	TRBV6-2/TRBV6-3	TGTGCCAGCAGTTACACGGGGAGGAATTCACCCCTCCACTTT	CASSYTGRNSPLHF
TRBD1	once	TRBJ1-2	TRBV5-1	TGCGCCAGCAGCTTCGGACAGGGAACCTATGGCTACACCTTC	CASSFGQGTYGYTF
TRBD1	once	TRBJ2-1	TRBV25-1	TGTGCCAGCAGTCGGGTTGGACAGGGCTCCAATGAGCAGTTCTTC	CASSRVGQGSNEQFF
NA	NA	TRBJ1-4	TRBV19	TGTGCCAGTAGTTACGCTGGGGGCTATGAAAAACTGTTTTTT	CASSYAGGYEKLFF
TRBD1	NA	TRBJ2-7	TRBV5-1	TGCGCCAGCATAGACCGGGACAGGGGTAACGAGCAGTACTTC	CASIDRDRGNEQYF
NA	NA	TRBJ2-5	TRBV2	TGTGCCAGATCTCAAAGGAGGGGAGAGACCCAGTACTTC	CARSQRRGETQYF
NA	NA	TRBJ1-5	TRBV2	TGTGCCAGCAGTGTCACAGATAACATTCAGCCCCAGCATTTT	CASSVTDNIQPQHF
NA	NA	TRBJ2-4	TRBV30	TGTGCCTGGGGTAGACTCGGGGAGGCCAAAAACATTCAGTACTTC	CAWGRLGEAKNIQYF
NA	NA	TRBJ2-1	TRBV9	TGTGCCAGCAGCGCTGAAAGGGGACACAATGAGCAGTTCTTC	CASSAERGHNEQFF
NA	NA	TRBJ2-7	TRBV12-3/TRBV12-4	TGTGCCAGCAGTTTAGCGAGAGGTTACGAGCAGTACTTC	CASSLARGYEQYF
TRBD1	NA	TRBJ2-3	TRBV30	TGTGCCTGGTTAGACAGGGTAAAGCAGTATTTT	CAWLDRVKQYF
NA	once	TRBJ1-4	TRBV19	TGTGCCAGTCAAGAGTGGGGAGAACGTGAAAAACTGTTTTTT	CASQEWGEREKLFF
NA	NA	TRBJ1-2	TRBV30	TGTGCCTGGACTCCTACAGGGATTGGCTACACCTTC	CAWTPTGIGYTF
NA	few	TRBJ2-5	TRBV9	TGTGCCAGCAGCGCCCTGACATCGGCGCAAGAGACCCAGTACTTC	CASSALTSAQETQYF
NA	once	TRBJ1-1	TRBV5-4	TGTGCCAGCAGCTCTCCAGGAGTCGTCACTGAAGCTTTCTTT	CASSSPGVVTEAFF
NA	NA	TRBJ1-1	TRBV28	TGTGCCAGCAGTTTCTACACTGAAGCTTTCTTT	CASSFYTEAFF
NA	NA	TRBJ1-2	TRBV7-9	TGTGCCAGCAGCCCCCAGGGGAATAACTATGGCTACACCTTC	CASSPQGNNYGYTF
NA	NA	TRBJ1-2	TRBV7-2	TGTGCCAGCAGCTTAGCCGAGGTAATAGGGTATGGCTACACCTTC	CASSLAEVIGYGYTF
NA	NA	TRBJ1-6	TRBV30	TGTGCCTGGGGGGGGGTGAATTCACCCCTCCACTTT	CAWGGVNSPLHF
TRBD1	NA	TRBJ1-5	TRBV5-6	TGTGCCAGCAGCTTGCCCCCGGGACAGGGGTCTTATAGCAATCAGCCCCAGCATTTT	CASSLPPGQGSYSNQPQHF
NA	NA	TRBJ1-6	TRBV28	TGTGCCAGCAGGCAGACAGAAAGCTCCTATAATTCACCCCTCCACTTT	CASRQTESSYNSPLHF
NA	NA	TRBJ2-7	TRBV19	TGTGCCAGTAGTCCCCCTGGCACAAACTACGAGCAGTACTTC	CASSPPGTNYEQYF
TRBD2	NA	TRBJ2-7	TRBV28	TGTGCCAGCAGTTGGATTAGCGGGAGCTACGAGCAGTACTTC	CASSWISGSYEQYF